This T cell receptor beta chain was captured in a study of blood T cell repertoires in COVID-19. Study at large: The origin of the acute and convalescent COVID-19 samples was the United States, Italy and Spain. Sample material is recorded as cDNA or gDNA derived from T cells, B-cell-depleted T cells, or PBMCs.

Original handling: Amplification from reference gene primers served as the basis for estimated nucleated cell counts. The assay was immunoSEQ multiplex PCR, and TCRdb's table has in-frame clones only and misses some. The V and J calls and clone size come from that table; D and trimming were worked out from the DNA. The top ten hold 20% to 25% of the sample, which has around 43,000 clones, about 89% seen once. Germline CDR1 SGHDT, CDR2 YYEEEE. Trimming stripped 4 bases from V and 5 bases from J, with 12 bases between. The CDR3 is 13 amino acids. The chain joins TRBV5-6 to TRBJ2-5; D uncertain. The material sequenced was peripheral blood. The clonotype originates from a man aged 45-65 years with active COVID-19. CDR3 coding DNA: TGTGCCAGCAGCCACGCCGGTTCGGAGACCCAGTACTTC. Protein sequence: CASSHAGSETQYF.